This is a list of T cell receptor beta chains from one sample in a study of T cell repertoires in cytomegalovirus infection. One entry per CDR3 protein, called by TCRdb with MiXCR from the reads. The table includes 500,000 to 600,000 distinct CDR3 sequences, 15% to 20% detected once. The sequenced material came from CD8+ T cells from PBMCs. The receptor source for this set is a human donor in good health (CMV status not recorded). Some clones in this sample may be carry-over from other donors' samples. Each CDR3 is given with its conserved first and last residue. The D gene is left open where the match is weak. The listing skips clone size in some rows; elsewhere it reads once, few, many or a size class.

d_call: NA
clone_size: once
v_call: TRBV5-5
j_call: TRBJ1-2
cdr3_aa: CASSFKPGSYGYTF
cdr3_nt: TGTGCCAGCAGCTTTAAGCCAGGGAGCTATGGCTACACCTTC

d_call: NA
clone_size: few
v_call: TRBV20-1
j_call: TRBJ2-2
cdr3_aa: CSASISGGRGGTGELFF
cdr3_nt: TGCAGTGCTAGTATCTCGGGGGGAAGAGGGGGAACCGGGGAGCTGTTTTTT

d_call: NA
clone_size: many
v_call: TRBV7-3
j_call: TRBJ2-7
cdr3_aa: CASSRGAGSYEQYF
cdr3_nt: TGTGCCAGCAGCCGAGGGGCAGGCTCCTACGAGCAGTACTTC

d_call: NA
clone_size: many
v_call: TRBV7-9
j_call: TRBJ1-1
cdr3_aa: CASSLPGANTEAFF
cdr3_nt: TGTGCCAGCAGCCTCCCTGGAGCCAACACTGAAGCTTTCTTT

d_call: TRBD1
clone_size: many
v_call: TRBV28
j_call: TRBJ1-1
cdr3_aa: CASSPGQILEAFF
cdr3_nt: TGTGCCAGCAGCCCGGGACAGATACTGGAAGCTTTCTTT

d_call: NA
clone_size: many
v_call: TRBV11-2
j_call: TRBJ2-1
cdr3_aa: CASSPPNHNEQFF
cdr3_nt: TGTGCCAGCAGCCCACCTAACCACAATGAGCAGTTCTTC

d_call: TRBD2
clone_size: few
v_call: TRBV19
j_call: TRBJ2-7
cdr3_aa: CASSVGLADWQYF
cdr3_nt: TGTGCCAGTAGTGTGGGACTAGCAGATTGGCAGTACTTC

d_call: NA
clone_size: NA
v_call: TRBV2
j_call: TRBJ1-1
cdr3_aa: CASIPFGGAFF
cdr3_nt: TGTGCCAGCATTCCGTTTGGGGGGGCTTTCTTT

d_call: NA
clone_size: NA
v_call: TRBV20-1
j_call: TRBJ1-2
cdr3_aa: CSAGAVGRNYGYTF
cdr3_nt: TGCAGTGCTGGAGCTGTGGGACGGAACTATGGCTACACCTTC

d_call: NA
clone_size: many
v_call: TRBV27
j_call: TRBJ2-7
cdr3_aa: CASSWGRPNSYEQYF
cdr3_nt: TGTGCCAGCAGTTGGGGTAGGCCAAATTCCTACGAGCAGTACTTC

d_call: TRBD1
clone_size: many
v_call: TRBV15
j_call: TRBJ2-1
cdr3_aa: CATSAWTGGYNEQFF
cdr3_nt: TGTGCCACCAGCGCTTGGACAGGGGGGTATAATGAGCAGTTCTTC

d_call: NA
clone_size: NA
v_call: TRBV19
j_call: TRBJ2-7
cdr3_aa: CASSWGRGDYEQYF
cdr3_nt: TGTGCCAGTAGTTGGGGACGGGGAGACTACGAGCAGTACTTC

d_call: NA
clone_size: few
v_call: TRBV27
j_call: TRBJ1-5
cdr3_aa: CASSLRRGGYGQPQHF
cdr3_nt: TGTGCCAGCAGTTTAAGACGCGGGGGATATGGGCAGCCCCAGCATTTT

d_call: TRBD2
clone_size: NA
v_call: TRBV2
j_call: TRBJ2-7
cdr3_aa: CASSSGGREATSGYQWSYEQYF
cdr3_nt: TGTGCCAGCAGTTCCGGGGGCAGGGAGGCGACTAGCGGGTACCAATGGTCCTACGAGCAGTACTTC

d_call: NA
clone_size: few
v_call: TRBV5-5
j_call: TRBJ2-2
cdr3_aa: CASSEDLGGELFF
cdr3_nt: TGTGCCAGCAGCGAGGATTTGGGCGGGGAGCTGTTTTTT

d_call: TRBD2
clone_size: NA
v_call: TRBV24-1
j_call: TRBJ2-2
cdr3_aa: CATSDLRAAGERSGELFF
cdr3_nt: TGTGCCACCAGTGATTTAAGGGCAGCGGGAGAAAGGTCAGGGGAGCTGTTTTTT

d_call: NA
clone_size: NA
v_call: TRBV12-3/TRBV12-4
j_call: TRBJ1-1
cdr3_aa: CANSLTTEAFF
cdr3_nt: TGTGCCAACAGTTTAACCACTGAAGCTTTCTTT

d_call: NA
clone_size: many
v_call: TRBV23-1
j_call: TRBJ1-1
cdr3_aa: CASSQSEGNTEAFF
cdr3_nt: TGCGCCAGCAGTCAATCTGAGGGGAACACTGAAGCTTTCTTT

d_call: TRBD1
clone_size: NA
v_call: TRBV27
j_call: TRBJ2-1
cdr3_aa: CASSSGGFEDYNEQFF
cdr3_nt: TGTGCCAGCAGCTCAGGGGGCTTCGAGGACTACAATGAGCAGTTCTTC

d_call: NA
clone_size: NA
v_call: TRBV25-1
j_call: TRBJ2-3
cdr3_aa: CASSGQGFLDTQYF
cdr3_nt: TGTGCCAGCAGTGGTCAGGGGTTCCTAGATACGCAGTATTTT

d_call: NA
clone_size: NA
v_call: TRBV19
j_call: TRBJ2-4
cdr3_aa: CASSAPGKQYF
cdr3_nt: TGTGCCAGTAGTGCACCGGGGAAACAGTACTTC

d_call: NA
clone_size: few
v_call: TRBV28
j_call: TRBJ2-5
cdr3_aa: CASMQDENETQYF
cdr3_nt: TGTGCCAGCATGCAGGACGAGAACGAGACCCAGTACTTC

d_call: TRBD2
clone_size: many
v_call: TRBV7-9
j_call: TRBJ2-2
cdr3_aa: CASSTVLAGGPTGELFF
cdr3_nt: TGTGCCAGCAGCACCGTTTTGGCGGGGGGGCCCACCGGGGAGCTGTTTTTT

d_call: NA
clone_size: many
v_call: TRBV7-9
j_call: TRBJ1-2
cdr3_aa: CASSSQAGDYGYTF
cdr3_nt: TGTGCCAGCAGCTCGCAGGCAGGGGACTATGGCTACACCTTC

d_call: NA
clone_size: NA
v_call: TRBV7-8
j_call: TRBJ1-4
cdr3_aa: CASSLGGGPEKLFF
cdr3_nt: TGTGCCAGCAGCCTCGGGGGGGGCCCTGAAAAACTGTTTTTT

d_call: TRBD1
clone_size: many
v_call: TRBV7-9
j_call: TRBJ1-3
cdr3_aa: CASSLGTGGSGNTIYF
cdr3_nt: TGTGCCAGCAGCTTAGGCACAGGGGGCTCTGGAAACACCATATATTTT

d_call: NA
clone_size: many
v_call: TRBV7-2
j_call: TRBJ1-5
cdr3_aa: CASSLDGGQPQHF
cdr3_nt: TGTGCCAGCAGCTTAGACGGGGGGCAGCCCCAGCATTTT

d_call: NA
clone_size: NA
v_call: TRBV24-1
j_call: TRBJ2-5
cdr3_aa: CATRGLVGETQYF
cdr3_nt: TGTGCCACCAGAGGGTTGGTAGGGGAGACCCAGTACTTC

d_call: TRBD2
clone_size: many
v_call: TRBV2
j_call: TRBJ2-1
cdr3_aa: CASSATGGLLEQFF
cdr3_nt: TGTGCCAGCAGTGCAACGGGAGGGCTTCTTGAGCAGTTCTTC

d_call: NA
clone_size: few
v_call: TRBV19
j_call: TRBJ1-1
cdr3_aa: CASSTLDGLGTEAFF
cdr3_nt: TGTGCCAGTAGTACCCTCGACGGTCTAGGGACTGAAGCTTTCTTT

d_call: NA
clone_size: many
v_call: TRBV2
j_call: TRBJ2-4
cdr3_aa: CASRVGTPKNIQYF
cdr3_nt: TGTGCCAGCAGAGTCGGGACACCCAAAAACATTCAGTACTTC

d_call: NA
clone_size: few
v_call: TRBV3-1
j_call: TRBJ2-1
cdr3_aa: CASSEDVYNEQFF
cdr3_nt: TGTGCCAGCAGCGAAGACGTCTACAATGAGCAGTTCTTC

d_call: NA
clone_size: few
v_call: TRBV6-6
j_call: TRBJ2-3
cdr3_aa: CASSYLGRHHDTDTQYF
cdr3_nt: TGTGCCAGCAGTTACCTTGGCAGACACCATGACACAGATACGCAGTATTTT

d_call: TRBD1
clone_size: NA
v_call: TRBV19
j_call: TRBJ1-1
cdr3_aa: CASSYSTGRVAFF
cdr3_nt: TGTGCCAGTAGTTATTCGACAGGGAGGGTAGCTTTCTTT

d_call: NA
clone_size: few
v_call: TRBV20-1
j_call: TRBJ2-7
cdr3_aa: CSARNFRTDSYEQYF
cdr3_nt: TGCAGTGCTAGAAATTTCAGGACAGACTCCTACGAGCAGTACTTC

d_call: NA
clone_size: many
v_call: TRBV28
j_call: TRBJ2-5
cdr3_aa: CASSFGQGNQETQYF
cdr3_nt: TGTGCCAGCAGTTTTGGGCAGGGCAACCAAGAGACCCAGTACTTC

d_call: NA
clone_size: NA
v_call: TRBV20-1
j_call: TRBJ2-7
cdr3_aa: CSARPGQDYEEYF
cdr3_nt: TGCAGTGCTAGACCTGGACAGGACTACGAGGAGTACTTC

d_call: TRBD1
clone_size: few
v_call: TRBV12-3/TRBV12-4
j_call: TRBJ1-5
cdr3_aa: CASSSRTGVNQPQHF
cdr3_nt: TGTGCCAGCAGTTCCAGGACAGGAGTCAATCAGCCCCAGCATTTT

d_call: NA
clone_size: few
v_call: TRBV6-5
j_call: TRBJ2-1
cdr3_aa: CASSSSGPYNEQFF
cdr3_nt: TGTGCCAGCAGTTCCTCGGGCCCCTACAATGAGCAGTTCTTC

d_call: NA
clone_size: many
v_call: TRBV7-9
j_call: TRBJ2-1
cdr3_aa: CASSLESDYNEQFF
cdr3_nt: TGTGCCAGCAGCTTAGAATCCGACTACAATGAGCAGTTCTTC

d_call: TRBD1
clone_size: NA
v_call: TRBV12-3/TRBV12-4
j_call: TRBJ1-1
cdr3_aa: CASSLGQGMNTEALF
cdr3_nt: TGTGCCAGCAGTCTCGGACAGGGGATGAACACTGAAGCTTTATTT

d_call: NA
clone_size: few
v_call: TRBV10-1
j_call: TRBJ1-5
cdr3_aa: CASSERGAWSNQPQHF
cdr3_nt: TGCGCCAGCAGTGAGAGGGGGGCCTGGAGCAATCAGCCCCAGCATTTT

d_call: NA
clone_size: many
v_call: TRBV6-1
j_call: TRBJ2-7
cdr3_aa: CASSEPGTEAYEQYF
cdr3_nt: TGTGCCAGCAGTGAACCCGGGACCGAGGCCTACGAGCAGTACTTC

d_call: NA
clone_size: many
v_call: TRBV24-1
j_call: TRBJ2-1
cdr3_aa: CATSDEGRSYNEQFF
cdr3_nt: TGTGCCACCAGTGATGAGGGAAGGTCCTACAATGAGCAGTTCTTC

d_call: NA
clone_size: NA
v_call: TRBV9
j_call: TRBJ2-1
cdr3_aa: CASRAPGNNEQFF
cdr3_nt: TGTGCCAGCAGGGCTCCGGGGAACAATGAGCAGTTCTTC

d_call: NA
clone_size: many
v_call: TRBV28
j_call: TRBJ2-1
cdr3_aa: CASSLAGLGDNEQFF
cdr3_nt: TGTGCCAGCAGTTTAGCCGGGCTAGGGGACAATGAGCAGTTCTTC

d_call: NA
clone_size: few
v_call: TRBV27
j_call: TRBJ2-7
cdr3_aa: CASSLRAGRGETYEQYF
cdr3_nt: TGTGCCAGCAGTTTAAGGGCCGGAAGAGGGGAGACCTACGAGCAGTACTTC

d_call: NA
clone_size: few
v_call: TRBV20-1
j_call: TRBJ1-2
cdr3_aa: CSARERGSPYGYTF
cdr3_nt: TGCAGTGCTAGGGAGCGAGGGTCTCCCTATGGCTACACCTTC

d_call: NA
clone_size: many
v_call: TRBV4-1
j_call: TRBJ2-1
cdr3_aa: CASSLSDRNEQFF
cdr3_nt: TGCGCCAGCAGCCTTTCAGACAGAAATGAGCAGTTCTTC

d_call: NA
clone_size: many
v_call: TRBV4-1
j_call: TRBJ2-7
cdr3_aa: CASSQGSGGVYEQYF
cdr3_nt: TGCGCCAGCTCCCAAGGGTCAGGGGGGGTCTACGAGCAGTACTTC

d_call: NA
clone_size: few
v_call: TRBV6-5
j_call: TRBJ2-5
cdr3_aa: CASSRSTGTYLEETQYF
cdr3_nt: TGTGCCAGCAGCCGGAGTACTGGGACGTACCTTGAAGAGACCCAGTACTTC

d_call: NA
clone_size: few
v_call: TRBV4-1
j_call: TRBJ2-7
cdr3_aa: CASSQGSRTLTYEQYF
cdr3_nt: TGCGCCAGCAGCCAAGGGTCTCGGACATTAACCTACGAGCAGTACTTC

d_call: NA
clone_size: once
v_call: TRBV5-1
j_call: TRBJ2-1
cdr3_aa: CANSFAPEDEQFF
cdr3_nt: TGCGCCAACAGCTTCGCCCCGGAGGATGAGCAGTTCTTC

d_call: TRBD1
clone_size: many
v_call: TRBV7-9
j_call: TRBJ1-2
cdr3_aa: CASSLDRGLGYGYTF
cdr3_nt: TGTGCCAGCAGCTTAGACAGGGGGCTTGGCTATGGCTACACCTTC

d_call: TRBD1
clone_size: many
v_call: TRBV12-3/TRBV12-4
j_call: TRBJ2-6
cdr3_aa: CATLIKGAPGANVLTF
cdr3_nt: TGTGCCACCTTGATAAAGGGGGCGCCTGGGGCCAACGTCCTGACTTTC

d_call: NA
clone_size: NA
v_call: TRBV24-1
j_call: TRBJ2-7
cdr3_aa: CATSEAGLVEQYF
cdr3_nt: TGTGCCACCAGTGAGGCAGGGTTGGTGGAGCAGTACTTC